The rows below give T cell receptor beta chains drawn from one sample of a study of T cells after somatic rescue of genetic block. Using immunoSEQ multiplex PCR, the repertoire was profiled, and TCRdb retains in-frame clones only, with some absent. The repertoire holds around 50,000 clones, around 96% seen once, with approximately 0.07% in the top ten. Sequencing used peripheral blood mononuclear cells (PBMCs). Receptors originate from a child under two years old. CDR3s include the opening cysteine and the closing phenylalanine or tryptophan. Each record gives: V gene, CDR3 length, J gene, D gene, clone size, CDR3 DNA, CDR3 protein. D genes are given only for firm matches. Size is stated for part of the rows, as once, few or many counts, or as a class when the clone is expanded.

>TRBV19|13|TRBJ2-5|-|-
TGTGCCAGTAGTCCCGGACAAAAAGAGACCCAGTACTTC
CASSPGQKETQYF
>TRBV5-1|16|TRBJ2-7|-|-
TGCGCCAGCAGCTTGGTGAAAGGGGGAAGCGCCCTCGAGCAGTACTTC
CASSLVKGGSALEQYF
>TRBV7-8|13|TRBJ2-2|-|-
TGTGCCAGCAGCAAAGGGAACACCGGGGAGCTGTTTTTT
CASSKGNTGELFF
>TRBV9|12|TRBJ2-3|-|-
TGTGCCAGCAGCACCACCCCAGATACGCAGTATTTT
CASSTTPDTQYF
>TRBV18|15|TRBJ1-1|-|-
TGTGCCAGCTCAGTCACACGGGCTCTGAACACTGAAGCTTTCTTT
CASSVTRALNTEAFF
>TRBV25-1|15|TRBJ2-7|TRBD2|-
TGTGCCAGCAGTGCCCGGACTAGCGGGAAGGTAGGGCAGTACTTC
CASSARTSGKVGQYF
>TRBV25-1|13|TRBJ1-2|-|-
TGTGCCAGCAGTGAAGGGGAAAACTATGGCTACACCTTC
CASSEGENYGYTF
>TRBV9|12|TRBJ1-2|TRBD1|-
TGTGCCAGCAGCAACGACAGGGGTGGCTACACCTTC
CASSNDRGGYTF
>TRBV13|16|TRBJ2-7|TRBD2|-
TGTGCCAGCAGCCAGGTGCGACGGGAGGGCCACTACGAGCAGTACTTC
CASSQVRREGHYEQYF
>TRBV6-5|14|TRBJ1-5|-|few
TGTGCCAGCAGTTACTCACGGGGGGATCAGCCCCAGCATTTT
CASSYSRGDQPQHF
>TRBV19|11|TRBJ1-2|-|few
TGTGCCAGTAGTATACACTATGGCTACACCTTC
CASSIHYGYTF
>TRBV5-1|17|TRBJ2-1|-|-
TGCGCCAGCAGCTTAGGTCCAGCGGCAATTTCCTACAATGAGCAGTTCTTC
CASSLGPAAISYNEQFF
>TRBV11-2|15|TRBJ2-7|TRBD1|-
TGTGCCAGCAGCTTAATTAGGACAGGGGGCGACGAGCAGTACTTC
CASSLIRTGGDEQYF